The clone carrying this T cell receptor (beta chain) has a handful of counts. This sample was taken from a study of blood T cells in healthy people across ages. With a J-beta primer mix and a sample-barcoded 5' primer, a second PCR ran 7 to 11 cycles. One entry per CDR3 protein, called by TCRdb with MiXCR from the 5' RACE reads. Of hundreds of thousands of distinct CDR3 sequences listed, 35% to 45% are singletons. This CDR3 spans 14 amino acids. V was trimmed by 4 bases and J by 4 bases, leaving 12 bases between them. CDR1 and CDR2 from the germline V gene are SGHAT and FQNNGV. The J gene is TRBJ2-3, the V gene TRBV11-2, with D possibly matching TRBD2 (6 bases). Sequenced input: blood. This receptor was taken from a woman in her sixties in good health. The DNA for the CDR3 is TGTGCCAGCAGCTCCCAGGGAGGCGCAGATACGCAGTATTTT. Residues: CASSSQGGADTQYF.